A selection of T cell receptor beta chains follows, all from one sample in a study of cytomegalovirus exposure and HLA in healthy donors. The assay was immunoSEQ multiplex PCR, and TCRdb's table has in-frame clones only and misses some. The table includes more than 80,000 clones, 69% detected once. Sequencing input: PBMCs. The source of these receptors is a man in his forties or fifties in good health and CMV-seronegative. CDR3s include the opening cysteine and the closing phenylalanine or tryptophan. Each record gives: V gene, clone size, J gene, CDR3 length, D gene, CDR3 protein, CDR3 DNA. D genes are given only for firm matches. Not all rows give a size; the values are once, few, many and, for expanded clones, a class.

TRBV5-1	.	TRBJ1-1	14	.	CASSRWGGYHEAFF	TGCGCCAGCAGTCGATGGGGCGGCTATCACGAAGCTTTCTTT
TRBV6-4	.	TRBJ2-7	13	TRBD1	CASSDTGGGKQYF	TGTGCCAGCAGTGACACAGGGGGCGGAAAGCAGTACTTC
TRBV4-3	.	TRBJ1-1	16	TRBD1	CASSHRTGGGNTEAFF	TGCGCCAGCAGCCATAGGACAGGGGGTGGGAACACTGAAGCTTTCTTT
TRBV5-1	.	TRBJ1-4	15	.	CASSFNRATNEKLFF	TGCGCCAGCAGCTTTAACAGGGCCACTAATGAAAAACTGTTTTTT
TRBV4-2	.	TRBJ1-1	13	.	CASSLAGGAEAFF	TGTGCCAGCAGCCTAGCGGGGGGGGCTGAAGCTTTCTTT
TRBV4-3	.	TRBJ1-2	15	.	CASSQDTGFESGYTF	TGCGCCAGCAGCCAAGATACAGGGTTTGAGTCCGGCTACACCTTC
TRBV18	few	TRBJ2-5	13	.	CASSQLAQETQYF	TGTGCCAGCTCACAACTAGCCCAAGAGACCCAGTACTTC
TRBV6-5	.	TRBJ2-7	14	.	CASSYLPLRGEQYF	TGTGCCAGCAGTTACCTACCCTTGAGAGGCGAGCAGTACTTC
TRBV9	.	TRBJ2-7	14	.	CASSTRQFSYEQYF	TGTGCCAGCAGCACCAGGCAGTTCTCCTACGAGCAGTACTTC
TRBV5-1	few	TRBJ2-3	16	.	CASSFSAASRTDTQYF	TGCGCCAGCAGCTTCAGTGCAGCGTCACGCACAGATACGCAGTATTTT
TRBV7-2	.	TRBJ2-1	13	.	CASSRVEGSEQFF	TGTGCCAGCAGCCGAGTGGAGGGGTCTGAGCAGTTCTTC
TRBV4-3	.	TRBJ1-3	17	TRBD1	CASSQDPLGGAGNTIYF	TGCGCCAGCAGCCAAGATCCCTTAGGGGGCGCTGGAAACACCATATATTTT
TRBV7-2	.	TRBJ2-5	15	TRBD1	CASSFNKGAGETQYF	TGTGCCAGCAGCTTTAATAAGGGGGCGGGTGAGACCCAGTACTTC
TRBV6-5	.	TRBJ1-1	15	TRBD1	CASSVNRGLNTEAFF	TGTGCCAGCAGTGTAAACAGGGGTCTCAACACTGAAGCTTTCTTT
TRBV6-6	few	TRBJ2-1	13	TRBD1	CASKRDRVNEQFF	TGTGCCAGCAAAAGGGACAGGGTGAATGAGCAGTTCTTC
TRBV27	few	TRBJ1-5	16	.	CASSPHLSGSNQPQHF	TGTGCCAGCAGTCCCCACCTCTCGGGGTCCAATCAGCCCCAGCATTTT
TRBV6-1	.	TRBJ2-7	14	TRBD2	CASTQWGGVYEQYF	TGTGCCAGTACACAGTGGGGGGGGGTATACGAGCAGTACTTC